The 32 T cell receptor beta chains in this list originate from one sample, sequenced in a study of immune evolution from preneoplasia to lung adenocarcinoma. Measured with immunoSEQ multiplex PCR; TCRdb has only the in-frame clones, and not every one. The sample gives around 25,000 clones, just under 75% of which show up once; approximately 5% is in the top ten. Specimen: FFPE invasive lung adenocarcinoma tissue. The source of these receptors is a person in their sixties or seventies with invasive lung adenocarcinoma. Some clones in this sample may be carry-over from other donors' samples.

The CDR3 nucleotides read TGTGCCAGCAGCTTAGCGGGCACCCCAGGGGAGACCCAGTACTTC. This codes for CASSLAGTPGETQYF. The gene calls are TRBV7-2 and TRBJ2-5; D perhaps matches TRBD1 (5 bases). Trimming cost V 0 bases and J 5 bases, with 13 bases left between them. Per the germline V gene, CDR1 is SGHTA and CDR2 is FQGNSA. CDR3 length: 15 residues.

This clone was observed a few times. V usage is TRBV11-2 and J usage is TRBJ2-1; 8 nucleotides match TRBD2. The CDR3 length is 15 residues. V was clipped by 5 bases and J by 7 bases; unmatched bases: 10. Germline assignment: CDR1 SGHAT and CDR2 FQNNGV. CDR3 in DNA: TGTGCCAGCAGCGAATCGCTAGCGGGTAGGAATGAGCAGTTCTTC. Amino acid sequence: CASSESLAGRNEQFF. The entire variable domain, with the rest obtained from reference TRBV11-2 and TRBJ2-1, is as follows: EAGVAQSPRYKIIEKRQSVAFWCNPISGHATLYWYQQILGQGPKLLIQFQNNGVVDDSQLPKDRFSAERLKGVDSTLKIQPAKLEDSAVYLCASSESLAGRNEQFFGPGTRLTVL.

This clone was observed a handful of times. The chain is built from TRBV11-2 and TRBJ2-7; D is undetermined. The germline V gene encodes CDR1 SGHAT and CDR2 FQNNGV. V lost 3 bases, J lost 3 bases, and 15 bases lay in between. There are 15 residues in the CDR3. CDR3 loop: CASSFAGYEYYEQYF. The CDR3 DNA is TGTGCCAGCAGCTTCGCTGGGTACGAATACTACGAGCAGTACTTC. The full variable domain, rest sourced from reference TRBV11-2 and TRBJ2-7, is EAGVAQSPRYKIIEKRQSVAFWCNPISGHATLYWYQQILGQGPKLLIQFQNNGVVDDSQLPKDRFSAERLKGVDSTLKIQPAKLEDSAVYLCASSFAGYEYYEQYFGPGTRLTVT.

This clone has only a few counts. This chain joins TRBV7-9 and TRBJ2-3; tentatively, D is TRBD1 or TRBD2 (5 bases each). V lost 5 bases and J lost 2, with 8 bases in between. The CDR3 covers 13 residues. Looked up from germline, CDR1 is SEHNR and CDR2 is FQNEAQ (reference sequence). The CDR3 sequence: CASSPGATDTQYF. CDR3 sequence (DNA): TGTGCCAGCAGCCCCGGGGCCACAGATACGCAGTATTTT.

The V gene is TRBV5-1, the J gene TRBJ1-2; possibly TRBD1 for D (5 bases). This CDR3 contains 17 residues. Trimming took off 3 bases at V and 4 bases at J, with 22 bases between the two ends. The germline CDR1 and CDR2 sequences are SGHRS and YFSETQ. Here the CDR3 DNA reads TGCGCCAGCAGCTCAGCCCAATCCACTGACAGACCCTATGGCTACACCTTC. Translating gives CASSSAQSTDRPYGYTF.

The chain recombines TRBV2 with TRBJ1-4; D is ambiguous. Germline CDR1 SNHLY, CDR2 FYNNEI. The V and J ends lost 4 bases and 5 bases respectively, with 14 bases between them. The CDR3 runs to 15 residues. This CDR3 is CASSGKDLRNEKLFF. CDR3 DNA: TGTGCCAGCAGTGGTAAGGATCTAAGGAATGAAAAACTGTTTTTT.

This chain uses TRBV5-1 with TRBJ2-7, with TRBD1 matching 9 bases. J gave up 6 bases and V 4 bases, and 11 bases lay outside the gene matches. CDR1 and CDR2 from the germline V gene are SGHRS and YFSETQ. The CDR3 is 15 amino acids. The CDR3 reads CASSLGQGFSFEQYF. The CDR3 region has the DNA TGCGCCAGCAGCCTAGGACAGGGGTTCAGCTTCGAGCAGTACTTC.

The J gene is TRBJ2-1, the V gene TRBV5-4; 8 bases are shared with TRBD2. The CDR3 sequence is 17 residues long. Trimming took 4 bases from V and 3 from J; bases not matched to a gene: 12. CDR1 SGHNT and CDR2 YYREEE come from the germline V gene (reference sequence). CDR3 residues: CASSPNSGEAVYNEQFF. The CDR3 nucleotides read TGTGCCAGCAGCCCCAATAGCGGGGAGGCAGTCTACAATGAGCAGTTCTTC.

The chain recombines TRBV5-4 with TRBJ2-7; 7 bases align to TRBD2. This CDR3 comprises 14 residues. V lost 1 base and J lost 5; bases outside the gene matches: 6. The germline CDR1 and CDR2 sequences are SGHNT and YYREEE (reference sequence). The CDR3 coding sequence is TGTGCCAGCAGCTTGAGGGCGGGAGCCGACGAGCAGTACTTC. It yields the protein CASSLRAGADEQYF.

This rearrangement joins TRBV7-2 to TRBJ1-2, with 7 bases identical to TRBD1. The CDR3 is made up of 16 amino acids. Trimming removed 6 bases from V and 4 bases from J; junction bases left unmatched: 14. Germline V CDR1 and CDR2: SGHTA, FQGNSA. CDR3 residues: CASRFDGQVSFYGYTF. The CDR3 region has the DNA TGTGCCAGCAGATTTGACGGACAGGTTTCTTTCTATGGCTACACCTTC. The complete variable domain, with remaining parts taken from reference TRBV7-2 and TRBJ1-2, reads GAGVSQSPSNKVTEKGKDVELRCDPISGHTALYWYRQSLGQGLEFLIYFQGNSAPDKSGLPSDRFSAERTGGSVSTLTIQRTQQEDSAVYLCASRFDGQVSFYGYTFGSGTRLTVV.

By sample share, this clone is medium-sized. The sample holds other DNA sequences that translate to the same CDR3. This chain links TRBV30 with TRBJ2-2; 8 bases fit TRBD1. The germline CDR1 and CDR2 sequences are GTSNPN and SVGIG (reference sequence). The CDR3 totals 14 residues. V trimming: 2 bases; J trimming: 5 bases; junction bases outside the gene matches: 4. CDR3 DNA: TGTGCCTGGAGTAGGACAGGGCGGACCGGGGAGCTGTTTTTT. It encodes CAWSRTGRTGELFF.

This chain links TRBV2 with TRBJ2-7; D gene unclear. Germline CDR1 reads SNHLY; CDR2 reads FYNNEI. Trimming left V 5 bases short and J 7 bases short, with 12 bases between. The CDR3 has 12 amino acids. The CDR3: CASSRLIGEQYF. In nucleotides, the CDR3 is TGTGCCAGCAGTCGTTTAATAGGGGAGCAGTACTTC.

CDR3 DNA: TGCGCCAGCAGCCCCGGGGGAACGGGAGAAGGGTTTGAGCAGTTCTTC. It translates to CASSPGGTGEGFEQFF. The chain is built from TRBV5-1 and TRBJ2-1, with D possibly being TRBD2 (6 bases). Germline V gene sequence: CDR1 SGHRS, CDR2 YFSETQ. The length of the CDR3 is 16 residues. Trimming cost V 4 bases and J 9 bases, with 23 bases left between them. Based on the CDR3 plus reference TRBV5-1 and TRBJ2-1, the full variable domain is KAGVTQTPRYLIKTRGQQVTLSCSPISGHRSVSWYQQTPGQGLQFLFEYFSETQRNKGNFPGRFSGRQFSNSRSEMNVSTLELGDSALYLCASSPGGTGEGFEQFFGPGTRLTVL.

V usage is TRBV30 and J usage is TRBJ1-1; D may be TRBD1 (5 bases). V was cut by 5 bases and J by 4 bases, with 14 bases left in between. CDR1 and CDR2 (germline): GTSNPN, SVGIG (reference sequence). This CDR3 contains 13 residues. The CDR3 sequence is CAWGRDGGTEAFF. CDR3 in DNA: TGTGCCTGGGGACGGGACGGAGGCACTGAAGCTTTCTTT.

The V gene is TRBV9, the J gene TRBJ1-4; D gene uncertain. The V and J ends lost 0 bases and 5 bases respectively, with 8 bases between them. The CDR3 runs to 14 residues. Germline loops: CDR1 SGDLS, CDR2 YYNGEE. In nucleotides, the CDR3 is TGTGCCAGCAGCGTAGGAACAGTCAATGAAAAACTGTTTTTT. The encoded protein is CASSVGTVNEKLFF.

This chain links TRBV15 with TRBJ1-2; 7 bases match TRBD1. There are 15 residues in the CDR3. Germline V gene sequence: CDR1 LNHNV, CDR2 YYDKDF (reference sequence). V was clipped by 3 bases and J by 2 bases; unmatched bases: 6. The CDR3 region is CATSSLGQNNYGYTF. CDR3 DNA sequence: TGTGCCACCAGCAGCTTGGGACAGAACAACTATGGCTACACCTTC.

The chain combines TRBV30 with TRBJ2-5, with D perhaps TRBD2 (5 bases). Germline CDR1 and CDR2: GTSNPN and SVGIG (reference sequence). The V gene lost 0 bases and the J gene lost 7 bases, with 18 bases spanning the gap. This CDR3 is built from 15 residues. CDR3 residues: CAWSVQIETRGTQYF. The CDR3 DNA reads as TGTGCCTGGAGTGTACAAATTGAAACCCGGGGGACCCAGTACTTC.

By sample fraction, this clone is medium-sized (0.01 to 0.1%). The V and J genes are TRBV5-1 and TRBJ2-7; a weak D match, TRBD1 (5 bases). The CDR3 totals 13 residues. Deletions cut 0 bases from V and 9 bases from J, with 13 bases between. The germline CDR1 and CDR2 sequences are SGHRS and YFSETQ. CDR3 coding DNA: TGCGCCAGCAGCTTGGGTGACAGCTCGGGGCAGTACTTC. Its translation is CASSLGDSSGQYF.

The chain joins TRBV7-2 to TRBJ2-3, with unresolved D. The germline gives CDR1 SGHTA, CDR2 FQGNSA. CDR3 size: 12 residues. Trimming removed 3 bases from V and 5 bases from J, with 6 bases in between. The CDR3 region is CASSLSGDTQYF. The CDR3 DNA sequence: TGTGCCAGCAGCTTGTCTGGAGATACGCAGTATTTT.

The V gene is TRBV28, the J gene TRBJ2-7; D possibly uses TRBD1 or TRBD2 (5 bases each). This CDR3 has 16 amino acids. CDR1 and CDR2 (germline): MDHEN, SYDVKM. V lost 6 bases to trimming and J lost 0 bases, with 18 bases between them. CDR3 loop: CASSLSVGTASYEQYF. CDR3 bases: TGTGCCAGCAGCTTAAGTGTGGGGACGGCCTCCTACGAGCAGTACTTC.

The rearrangement links TRBV9 to TRBJ1-3; D is unclear. V lost 4 bases, J lost 2 bases, and 13 bases lay in between. CDR3 length: 15 amino acids. Looked up from germline, CDR1 is SGDLS and CDR2 is YYNGEE. The chain's CDR3 is CASSTPGNTGNTIYF. CDR3 DNA sequence: TGTGCCAGCAGCACCCCGGGGAATACTGGAAACACCATATATTTT.

This chain links TRBV15 with TRBJ2-1; 11 bases line up with TRBD2. CDR3 length equals 16 residues. J gave up 5 bases and V 1 base, and 4 bases lay outside the gene matches. Germline lookup yields CDR1 LNHNV and CDR2 YYDKDF (reference sequence). Written as DNA, the CDR3 is TGTGCCACCAGCAGAGGACTAGCGGGACGAGACAATGAGCAGTTCTTC. As protein: CATSRGLAGRDNEQFF.

The chain joins TRBV28 to TRBJ1-5; no clear D. Germline CDR1 reads MDHEN; CDR2 reads SYDVKM. The CDR3 is 10 amino acids. Trimming cost V 8 bases and J 10 bases, with 9 bases left between them. CDR3 nucleotides: TGTGCCAGCGGAAGTCGACCCCAGCATTTT. This encodes CASGSRPQHF.

Here the CDR3 reads CASSSGHQPQHF. CDR3 nucleotides: TGTGCCAGCAGCTCGGGACATCAGCCCCAGCATTTT. The chain combines TRBV6-4 with TRBJ1-5; the D gene is possibly TRBD1 (5 bases). V lost 6 bases and J 5 bases, leaving 8 bases between the germline ends. Germline assignment: CDR1 MRHNA and CDR2 SNTAGT. The CDR3 length is 12 residues.

The V call is TRBV6-6, the J call TRBJ2-7, with 8 bases fitting TRBD1. The CDR3 sequence is 15 residues long. V lost 7 bases, J lost 3 bases, and 11 bases stayed unmatched. The germline V gene encodes CDR1 MNHNY and CDR2 SVGAGI (reference sequence). Here the CDR3 DNA reads TGTGCCAGCACGGGTGGACAGGGACGGTACTACGAGCAGTACTTC. Protein product: CASTGGQGRYYEQYF.

This chain joins TRBV30 and TRBJ2-6; D call uncertain. This CDR3 is built from 14 residues. Between the trimmed V and J ends, which lost 5 bases and 4 bases, there was a span of 12 bases. Germline V CDR1 and CDR2: GTSNPN, SVGIG (reference sequence). The CDR3 nucleotides read TGTGCCTGGCTAAGGGATGCAGGGGCCAACGTCCTGACTTTC. Translation: CAWLRDAGANVLTF.

The rearrangement links TRBV28 to TRBJ1-3; D not resolved. In germline, CDR1 is MDHEN, CDR2 SYDVKM. The CDR3 has 16 residues. The V and J ends lost 2 bases and 0 bases respectively, with 11 bases between them. CDR3 coding DNA: TGTGCCAGCAGTTTAGATAGGAGACGCTCTGGAAACACCATATATTTT. Translation gives CASSLDRRRSGNTIYF.

The CDR3 here is CSAETGGASGNTIYF. CDR3 bases: TGCAGCGCCGAGACAGGGGGGGCCTCTGGAAACACCATATATTTT. The genes are TRBV29-1 and TRBJ1-3; 9 positions match TRBD1. This CDR3 has 15 amino acids. Trimming removed 7 bases from V and 0 bases from J; junction bases left unmatched: 7. Germline loops: CDR1 SQVTM, CDR2 ANQGSEA. The variable domain in full, with the rest retrieved from reference TRBV29-1 and TRBJ1-3, is SAVISQKPSRDICQRGTSLTIQCQVDSQVTMMFWYRQQPGQSLTLIATANQGSEATYESGFVIDKFPISRPNLTFSTLTVSNMSPEDSSIYLCSAETGGASGNTIYFGEGSWLTVV.

The CDR3 sequence is CSVALGTGQETQYF. The CDR3 DNA follows: TGCAGCGTTGCTCTTGGGACAGGCCAAGAGACCCAGTACTTC. The chain carries TRBV29-1 and TRBJ2-5; 8 positions agree with TRBD1. CDR3 size: 14 residues. V was pared by 4 bases and J by 1 base, with 5 bases of the junction left unmatched. Germline V lookup: CDR1 SQVTM, CDR2 ANQGSEA.

In its sample, this clone was seen a few times. V usage is TRBV15 and J usage is TRBJ2-7; D possibly corresponds to TRBD2 (6 bases). Trimming took off 2 bases at V and 5 bases at J, with 19 bases between the two ends. The CDR3 runs 16 residues. Germline CDR1 LNHNV, CDR2 YYDKDF (reference sequence). CDR3 DNA: TGTGCCACCAGCAGAAGTGGTACTAGCCGGTTCCACGAGCAGTACTTC. Protein: CATSRSGTSRFHEQYF.

This clone turned up a few times. The chain links TRBV15 to TRBJ2-3; a possible D gene is TRBD1 (5 bases). Trimming removed 1 base at V and 6 bases at J, with 14 bases between. CDR3 length: 15 amino acids. Germline lookup yields CDR1 LNHNV and CDR2 YYDKDF (reference sequence). CDR3 coding DNA: TGTGCCACCAGCAGAGGGGTTACAGGTGCCGATACGCAGTATTTT. Its protein is CATSRGVTGADTQYF.

This chain uses TRBV11-3 with TRBJ2-7; D is possibly TRBD1 or TRBD2 (5 bases each). This CDR3 is built from 14 residues. Per germline, CDR1 SGHNT and CDR2 YENEEA. V lost 5 bases and J 1 base, leaving 12 bases between the germline ends. The CDR3 is CASSTRDQSYEQYF. In DNA, the CDR3 is TGTGCCAGCAGCACCCGGGACCAATCCTACGAGCAGTACTTC.